This TCR beta chain was identified during a study of early T cells in non-severe SARS-CoV-2 infection. TCRdb passed the 5' RACE reads through MiXCR, listing each CDR3 protein once. The sample yields around 50,000 distinct CDR3 sequences, approximately 13% seen once. Material for sequencing was whole blood. The receptor was isolated from an adult who was a healthcare worker with PCR-confirmed SARS-CoV-2 infection or an uninfected control (not recorded which).

The chain's CDR3 is CASSPPAYNEQFF. In DNA form, the CDR3 reads TGTGCCAGCAGCCCCCCAGCGTACAATGAGCAGTTCTTC. The genes are TRBV7-9 and TRBJ2-1; unclear D gene. Germline V gene data show CDR1 as SEHNR and CDR2 as FQNEAQ (reference sequence). The CDR3 covers 13 residues. V was shortened by 5 bases and J by 4 bases, with 9 bases between the two germline ends.